This T cell receptor (beta chain) was recovered during a study of blood T cell repertoires in COVID-19. Some clones are missing from TCRdb's copy, which holds only in-frame ones; the method was immunoSEQ multiplex PCR. The repertoire has roughly 200,000 clones, roughly 86% of them found once; the top ten carry around 1.7%. Looked up from germline, CDR1 is SGHRS and CDR2 is YFSETQ. The CDR3 is 14 residues long. V dropped 4 bases and J dropped 2; count of bases not matched to a gene: 2. This TCR was recovered from a man between 18 and 35 years old with active or convalescent COVID-19. The sequenced sample consisted of peripheral blood. The V gene is TRBV5-1, the J gene TRBJ2-7; 11 bases line up with TRBD1. The DNA of the CDR3 is TGCGCCAGCAGCGGGACAGGGGGAACCTACGAGCAGTACTTC. Its protein product is CASSGTGGTYEQYF.